The 17 T cell receptor beta chains given below trace back to one sample, sequenced in a study of blood T cell repertoires in COVID-19. Libraries were prepared by immunoSEQ multiplex PCR; TCRdb keeps only in-frame clonotypes and omits some of them. The sample includes more than 350,000 clones, approximately 92% seen only once; the top ten take roughly 1%. Material for sequencing was PBMCs or T cells enriched from blood (not recorded which). The receptors here all came from a man aged 18 to 30 who had recovered from COVID-19.

This sequence joins TRBV10-3 and TRBJ2-1; the match to TRBD2 covers 11 bases. V lost 3 bases to trimming and J lost 9 bases; unmatched junction nucleotides: 7. Germline lookup yields CDR1 ENHRY and CDR2 SYGVKD. The CDR3 runs 15 residues. CDR3 in amino acids: CAISDAASGGTEQFF. The CDR3 bases are TGTGCCATCAGTGATGCGGCTAGCGGGGGGACTGAGCAGTTCTTC.

The CDR3 protein is CASTGTVSNQPQHF. The CDR3 DNA reads as TGTGCCAGTACCGGGACAGTCAGCAATCAGCCCCAGCATTTT. The chain joins TRBV19 to TRBJ1-5, with 7 bases aligning to TRBD1. Germline CDR1 is LNHDA and CDR2 is SQIVND (reference sequence). This CDR3 is built from 14 residues. V was pared by 7 bases and J by 1 base, with 4 bases of the junction left unmatched.

The chain recombines TRBV4-1 with TRBJ2-7, with a possible D match to TRBD2 (6 bases). Deletions cut 1 base from V and 2 bases from J, with 24 bases between. Germline CDR1 is MGHRA and CDR2 is YSYEKL. The CDR3 covers 19 residues. In nucleotides, the CDR3 is TGCGCCAGCAGCCAAGTCCTCCCTTTCGTTCAGGGAGGAACCTACGAGCAGTACTTC. Translation gives CASSQVLPFVQGGTYEQYF.

This chain connects TRBV10-1 to TRBJ1-2; maybe TRBD1 (5 bases). The germline CDR1 and CDR2 sequences are WNHNN and SYGVQD (reference sequence). This CDR3 region has 19 residues. Between the trimmed V and J ends, which lost 4 bases and 0 bases, there was a span of 24 bases. In DNA, the CDR3 is TGCGCCAGCAGTGGGACGGAGGGGAGAGGCAAAGGAGCTAACTATGGCTACACCTTC. Translation: CASSGTEGRGKGANYGYTF.

J is TRBJ2-5 and V is TRBV3-1 (or the pseudogene TRBV3-2); D is perhaps TRBD2 (5 bases). CDR1 and CDR2 (germline): LGHDT, YNNKEL (reference sequence). Trimming took 1 base from V and 2 from J, leaving 8 bases between them. The CDR3 is 14 residues long. DNA for the CDR3: TGTGCCAGCAGCCAAGCCCGGGGACAAGAGACCCAGTACTTC. It encodes CASSQARGQETQYF.

V is TRBV2 and J is TRBJ2-5; D is possibly TRBD2 (6 bases). Germline assignment: CDR1 SNHLY and CDR2 FYNNEI. Trimming removed 6 bases at V and 4 bases at J, with 18 bases between. The CDR3 loop spans 15 amino acids. CDR3 sequence: CASRDSRGVGETQYF. The CDR3 DNA is TGTGCCAGCAGGGATTCGCGGGGCGTCGGAGAGACCCAGTACTTC.

V gene TRBV9 combines with J gene TRBJ2-7; 11 nucleotides match TRBD1. Germline CDR1 reads SGDLS; CDR2 reads YYNGEE. The CDR3 runs to 15 residues. With 4 bases clipped from V and 5 bases from J, the junction kept 8 bases outside the gene matches. The CDR3 bases are TGTGCCAGCAGCAGGACAGGGGGCGCCTTCCACGAGCAGTACTTC. Amino acids: CASSRTGGAFHEQYF. Supplemented by reference TRBV9 and TRBJ2-7, the full variable domain reads DSGVTQTPKHLITATGQRVTLRCSPRSGDLSVYWYQQSLDQGLQFLIQYYNGEERAKGNILERFSAQQFPDLHSELNLSSLELGDSALYFCASSRTGGAFHEQYFGPGTRLTVT.

This clone was recorded only once. Other DNA sequences from this sample encode an identical CDR3 as well. The gene calls are TRBV2 and TRBJ1-2, with D unclear. V was cut by 4 bases and J by 5 bases, with 11 bases left in between. The CDR3 length is 13 residues. The germline gives CDR1 SNHLY, CDR2 FYNNEI. For the CDR3, the DNA is TGTGCCAGCAGTGCCGCTGAGGGATATGGCTACACCTTC. Translated: CASSAAEGYGYTF.

V and J are TRBV3-1 (or the pseudogene TRBV3-2) and TRBJ2-7; 8 bases align to TRBD2. J gave up 0 bases and V 4 bases, and 2 bases lay outside the gene matches. The CDR3 consists of 14 residues. Germline loops: CDR1 LGHDT, CDR2 YNNKEL (reference sequence). In DNA form, the CDR3 reads TGTGCCAGCAGCCTAGCGGGATTCTCCTACGAGCAGTACTTC. Protein sequence: CASSLAGFSYEQYF.

The count of this clone is one. The chain couples TRBV7-2 to TRBJ1-1, with D perhaps matching TRBD1 (6 bases). The CDR3 length is 14 residues. V gave up 4 bases and J gave up 7 bases, with 16 bases separating them. The V gene's germline CDR1 is SGHTA and CDR2 FQGNSA. The CDR3 here is CASSSVTTGIEAFF. The CDR3 nucleotides are TGTGCCAGCAGCTCTGTCACAACAGGGATTGAAGCTTTCTTT.

CDR3 in amino acids: CASRLRGTGNYEQYF. Written as DNA, the CDR3 is TGTGCCAGCAGGCTTAGGGGGACAGGAAACTACGAGCAGTACTTC. This rearrangement joins TRBV7-8 to TRBJ2-7; TRBD1 matches 8 bases. From germline, CDR1 is SGHVS and CDR2 FQNEAQ. Germline trimming cut 6 bases from V and 3 bases from J; bases unmatched to any gene: 10. The length of the CDR3 is 15 residues.

This clone was seen a single time. The V call is TRBV2, the J call TRBJ1-1, with D possibly matching TRBD1 (6 bases). Per germline, CDR1 SNHLY and CDR2 FYNNEI. The CDR3 is 13 residues long. V was shortened by 8 bases and J by 4 bases, with 14 bases between the two germline ends. CDR3 DNA sequence: TGTGCCAGCGTCAAGGGGGAGGGCACTGAAGCTTTCTTT. This translates into CASVKGEGTEAFF.

This chain uses TRBV4-1 with TRBJ1-1; D is uncertain. V was trimmed by 0 bases and J by 6 bases, leaving 11 bases between them. This CDR3 is built from 14 residues. The V gene's germline CDR1 is MGHRA and CDR2 YSYEKL. The CDR3 bases are TGCGCCAGCAGCCAAGATATGAGAGGGCCTGAAGCTTTCTTT. Its translation is CASSQDMRGPEAFF.

This clone was seen a single time. The chain employs TRBV4-2 and TRBJ1-6; D is ambiguous. The V gene lost 0 bases and the J gene lost 8 bases, with 14 bases spanning the gap. The CDR3 extends over 16 amino acids. Germline values: CDR1 LGHNA, CDR2 YNFKEQ. CDR3 sequence: CASSQDNGRIDSPLHF. CDR3 nucleotide sequence: TGTGCCAGCAGCCAAGACAACGGGAGGATTGATTCACCCCTCCACTTT.

This chain links TRBV16 with TRBJ1-2; 7 bases are a match to TRBD1. Germline CDR1 is KGHSY and CDR2 is FQNENV. V lost 4 bases, J lost 5 bases, and 10 bases stayed unmatched. The CDR3 has 15 residues. The CDR3 loop reads CASSPYRGTGYGYTF. Written as DNA, the CDR3 is TGTGCCAGCAGCCCGTACAGGGGTACGGGGTATGGCTACACCTTC.

This CDR3 is CASSPSSRGSGTEAFF. The CDR3 coding sequence is TGTGCCAGCTCACCGTCCAGTAGGGGGTCGGGCACTGAAGCTTTCTTT. The chain recombines TRBV18 with TRBJ1-1, with a weak D call TRBD1 (6 bases). The CDR3 contains 16 residues. V was trimmed by 3 bases and J by 4 bases, leaving 18 bases between them. The V gene's germline CDR1 is KGHSH and CDR2 LQKENI.

The CDR3 sequence is CASFIGTGKGYTF. Here the CDR3 DNA reads TGTGCCAGCTTCATCGGGACAGGGAAAGGCTACACCTTC. The rearrangement links TRBV12-3 or TRBV12-4 to TRBJ1-2; TRBD1 matches at 9 bases. The CDR3 contains 13 residues. The ends lost 8 bases at V and 8 bases at J; junction bases unmatched: 9.